This T cell receptor beta chain was captured in a study of PD-1 blockade in classical Hodgkin lymphoma. Repertoires were generated with immunoSEQ multiplex PCR, while TCRdb's copy carries only in-frame clones and drops some. The sample consists of over 70,000 clones, just over 90% of them appearing once. Comments on this clone: What it binds is not known.

Time point meaning: cycle 4 day 1 (C4D1), after around six weeks of nivolumab. Each patient relapsed following autologous stem cell transplantation, and prior brentuximab vedotin exposure differed. Study-level points and caveats: Still unresolved is the cause of the repertoire differences, which may be disease activity or prior therapy. At baseline, newly diagnosed patients reportedly showed less TCR diversity than healthy donors. Complete responders' baseline diversity resembled that of newly diagnosed patients. Anyone who began nivolumab under 1 year after ASCT was excluded.

The ends lost 1 base at V and 4 bases at J; junction bases unmatched: 12. CDR1 is MNHNS, CDR2 SASEGT, per germline. The CDR3 extends over 17 amino acids. The material was peripheral blood mononuclear cells (PBMCs), obtained before the fourth cycle of nivolumab. The clonotype was recovered from a human donor with classical Hodgkin lymphoma. This sequence joins TRBV6-1 and TRBJ1-2; 7 bases map to TRBD1. CDR3 sequence: CASSEDAGQLISYGYTF. As DNA, the CDR3 is TGTGCCAGCAGTGAAGACGCGGGACAGCTTATTTCCTATGGCTACACCTTC.